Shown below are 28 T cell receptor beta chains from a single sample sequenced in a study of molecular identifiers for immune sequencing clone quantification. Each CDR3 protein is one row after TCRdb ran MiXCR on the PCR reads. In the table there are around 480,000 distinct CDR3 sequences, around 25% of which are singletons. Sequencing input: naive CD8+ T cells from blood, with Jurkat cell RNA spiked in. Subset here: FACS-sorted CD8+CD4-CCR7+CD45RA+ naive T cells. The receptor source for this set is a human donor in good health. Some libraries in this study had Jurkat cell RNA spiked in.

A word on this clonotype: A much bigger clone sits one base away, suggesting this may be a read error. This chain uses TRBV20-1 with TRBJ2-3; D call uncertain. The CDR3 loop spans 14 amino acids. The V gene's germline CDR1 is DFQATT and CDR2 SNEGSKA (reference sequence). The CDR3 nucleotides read TGCTGTGCTAGAGTTATGACTTCCACAGATACGCAGTATTTT. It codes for CCARVMTSTDTQYF.

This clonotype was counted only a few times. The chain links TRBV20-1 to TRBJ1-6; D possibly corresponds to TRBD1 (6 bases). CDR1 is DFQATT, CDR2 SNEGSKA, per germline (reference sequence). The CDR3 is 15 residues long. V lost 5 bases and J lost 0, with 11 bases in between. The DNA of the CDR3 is TGCAGTGCTCCTGACAGGAGCTCCTATAATTCACCCCTCCACTTT. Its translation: CSAPDRSSYNSPLHF.

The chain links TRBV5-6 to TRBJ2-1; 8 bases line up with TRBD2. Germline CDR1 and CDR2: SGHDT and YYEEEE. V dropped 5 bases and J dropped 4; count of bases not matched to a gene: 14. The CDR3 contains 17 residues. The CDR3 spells CASRIAGIHSKYNEQFF. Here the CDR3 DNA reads TGTGCCAGCAGGATAGCGGGAATCCACTCAAAATACAATGAGCAGTTCTTC.

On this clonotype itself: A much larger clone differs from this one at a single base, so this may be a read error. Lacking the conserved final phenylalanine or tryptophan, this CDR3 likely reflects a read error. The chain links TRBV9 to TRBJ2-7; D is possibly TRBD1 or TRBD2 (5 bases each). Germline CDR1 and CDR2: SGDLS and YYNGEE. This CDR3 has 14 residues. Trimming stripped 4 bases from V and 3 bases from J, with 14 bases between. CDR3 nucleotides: TGTGCCAGCAGCCCGACAGACTACTACTACGAGCAGTACCTC. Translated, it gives CASSPTDYYYEQYL.

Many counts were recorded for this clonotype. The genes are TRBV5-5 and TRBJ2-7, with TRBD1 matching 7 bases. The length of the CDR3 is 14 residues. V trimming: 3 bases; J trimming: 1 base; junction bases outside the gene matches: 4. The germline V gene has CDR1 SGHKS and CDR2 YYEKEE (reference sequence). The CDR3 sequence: CASSWDSGSYEQYF. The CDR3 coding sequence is TGTGCCAGCAGCTGGGACAGTGGGTCCTACGAGCAGTACTTC.

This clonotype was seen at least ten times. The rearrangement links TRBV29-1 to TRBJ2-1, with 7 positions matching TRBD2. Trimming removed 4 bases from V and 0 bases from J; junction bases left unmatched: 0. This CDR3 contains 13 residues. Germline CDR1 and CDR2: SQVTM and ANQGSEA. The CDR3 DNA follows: TGCAGCGTTGGCGGGGGCTCCTACAATGAGCAGTTCTTC. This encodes CSVGGGSYNEQFF.

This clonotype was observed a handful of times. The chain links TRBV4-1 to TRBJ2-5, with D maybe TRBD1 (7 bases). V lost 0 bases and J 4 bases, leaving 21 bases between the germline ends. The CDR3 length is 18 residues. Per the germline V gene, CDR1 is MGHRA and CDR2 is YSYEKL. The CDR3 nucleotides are TGCGCCAGCAGCCAAGAATCCTTCCCAGGGGGACTGCGAGAGACCCAGTACTTC. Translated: CASSQESFPGGLRETQYF.

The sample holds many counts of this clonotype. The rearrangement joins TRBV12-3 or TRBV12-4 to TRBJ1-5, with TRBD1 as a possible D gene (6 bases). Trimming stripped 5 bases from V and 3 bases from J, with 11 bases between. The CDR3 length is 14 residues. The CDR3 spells CASSPQGYNQPQHF. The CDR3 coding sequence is TGTGCCAGCAGTCCACAGGGTTACAATCAGCCCCAGCATTTT.

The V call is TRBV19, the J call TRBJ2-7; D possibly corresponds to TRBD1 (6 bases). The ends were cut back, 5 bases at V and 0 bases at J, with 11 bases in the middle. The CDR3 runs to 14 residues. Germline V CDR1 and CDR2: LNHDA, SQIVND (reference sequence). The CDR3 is CASSSGHSSYEQYF. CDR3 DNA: TGTGCCAGTAGTTCGGGACACAGCTCCTACGAGCAGTACTTC.

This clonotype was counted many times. DNA of the CDR3: TGCAGCGTCACCGACGGGGACGAGCAGTACTTC. It encodes CSVTDGDEQYF. V and J are TRBV29-1 and TRBJ2-7, with a possible D match to TRBD2 (5 bases). Trimming left V 6 bases short and J 5 bases short, with 11 bases between. The CDR3 runs to 11 residues. Germline-derived CDR1 and CDR2 are SQVTM and ANQGSEA.

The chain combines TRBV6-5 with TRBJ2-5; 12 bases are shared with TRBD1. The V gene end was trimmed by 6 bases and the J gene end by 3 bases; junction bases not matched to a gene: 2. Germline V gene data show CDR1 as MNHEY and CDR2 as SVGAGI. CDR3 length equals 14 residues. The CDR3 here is CASRGTGGEETQYF. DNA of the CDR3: TGTGCCAGCAGGGGGACAGGGGGCGAAGAGACCCAGTACTTC.

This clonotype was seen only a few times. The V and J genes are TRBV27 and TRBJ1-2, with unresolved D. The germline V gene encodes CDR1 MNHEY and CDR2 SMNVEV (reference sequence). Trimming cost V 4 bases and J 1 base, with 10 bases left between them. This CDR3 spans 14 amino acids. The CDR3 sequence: CASSSYNDNYGYTF. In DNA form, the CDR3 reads TGTGCCAGCAGTTCATATAACGATAACTATGGCTACACCTTC.

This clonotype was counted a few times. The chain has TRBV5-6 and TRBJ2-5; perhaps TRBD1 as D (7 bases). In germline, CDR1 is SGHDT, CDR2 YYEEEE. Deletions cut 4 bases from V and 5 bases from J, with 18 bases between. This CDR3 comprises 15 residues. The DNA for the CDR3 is TGTGCCAGCAGCCCCTTTGGAGGGGGCGACGAGACCCAGTACTTC. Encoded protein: CASSPFGGGDETQYF. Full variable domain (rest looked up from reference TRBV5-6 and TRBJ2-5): DAGVTQSPTHLIKTRGQQVTLRCSPKSGHDTVSWYQQALGQGPQFIFQYYEEEERQRGNFPDRFSGHQFPNYSSELNVNALLLGDSALYLCASSPFGGGDETQYFGPGTRLLVL.

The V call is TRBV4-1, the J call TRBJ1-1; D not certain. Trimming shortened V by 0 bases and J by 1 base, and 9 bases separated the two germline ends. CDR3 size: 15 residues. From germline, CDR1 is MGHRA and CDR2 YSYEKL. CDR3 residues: CASSQDNRRNTEAFF. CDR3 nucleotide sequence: TGCGCCAGCAGCCAAGATAATCGCAGGAACACTGAAGCTTTCTTT.

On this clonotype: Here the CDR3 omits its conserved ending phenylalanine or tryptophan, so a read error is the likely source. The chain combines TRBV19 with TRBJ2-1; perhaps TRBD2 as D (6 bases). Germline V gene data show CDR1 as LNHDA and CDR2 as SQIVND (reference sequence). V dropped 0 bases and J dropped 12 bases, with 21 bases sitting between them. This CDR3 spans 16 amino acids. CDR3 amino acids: CASSIDLAGLAAGQFL. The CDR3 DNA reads TGTGCCAGTAGTATAGACCTCGCTGGGTTGGCAGCGGGGCAGTTCCTC.

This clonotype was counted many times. CDR3 region: CASSLASMDEQFF. In nucleotides, the CDR3 is TGTGCCAGCAGCTTAGCGAGCATGGATGAGCAGTTCTTC. The rearrangement links TRBV7-9 to TRBJ2-1, with D hard to call. CDR3 length: 13 amino acids. V lost 0 bases and J 8 bases, leaving 8 bases between the germline ends. Germline V gives CDR1 SEHNR, CDR2 FQNEAQ (reference sequence).

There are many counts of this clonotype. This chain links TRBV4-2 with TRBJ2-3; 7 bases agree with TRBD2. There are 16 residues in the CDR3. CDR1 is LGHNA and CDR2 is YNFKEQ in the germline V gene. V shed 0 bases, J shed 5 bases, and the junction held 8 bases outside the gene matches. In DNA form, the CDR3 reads TGTGCCAGCAGCCAAGATTGGGGAGGGGTTGAAGATACGCAGTATTTT. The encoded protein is CASSQDWGGVEDTQYF.

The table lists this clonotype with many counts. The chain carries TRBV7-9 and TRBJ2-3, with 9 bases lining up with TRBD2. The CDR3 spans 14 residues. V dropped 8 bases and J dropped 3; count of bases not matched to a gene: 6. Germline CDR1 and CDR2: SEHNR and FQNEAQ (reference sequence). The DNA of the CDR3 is TGTGCCAGCGGTAGCGGGAGTAAGACAGATACGCAGTATTTT. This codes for CASGSGSKTDTQYF.

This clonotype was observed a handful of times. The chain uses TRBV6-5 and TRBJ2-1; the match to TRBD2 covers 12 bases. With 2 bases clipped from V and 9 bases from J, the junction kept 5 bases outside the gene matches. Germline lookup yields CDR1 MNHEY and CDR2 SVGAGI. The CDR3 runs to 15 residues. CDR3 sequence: CASSYPTSGSAEQFF. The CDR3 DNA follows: TGTGCCAGCAGTTACCCGACTAGCGGGAGTGCTGAGCAGTTCTTC.

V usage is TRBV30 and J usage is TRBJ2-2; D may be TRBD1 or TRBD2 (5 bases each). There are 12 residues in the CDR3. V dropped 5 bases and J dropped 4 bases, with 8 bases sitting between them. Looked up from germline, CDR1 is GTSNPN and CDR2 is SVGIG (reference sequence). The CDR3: CAWYGTTGELFF. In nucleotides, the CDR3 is TGTGCCTGGTACGGGACCACCGGGGAGCTGTTTTTT.

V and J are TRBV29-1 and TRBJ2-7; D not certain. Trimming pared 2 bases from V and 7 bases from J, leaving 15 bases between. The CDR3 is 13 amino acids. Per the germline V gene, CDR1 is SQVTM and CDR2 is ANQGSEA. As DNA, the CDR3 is TGCAGCGTTGAACAAACTGGGTCTACTGAGCAGTACTTC. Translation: CSVEQTGSTEQYF.

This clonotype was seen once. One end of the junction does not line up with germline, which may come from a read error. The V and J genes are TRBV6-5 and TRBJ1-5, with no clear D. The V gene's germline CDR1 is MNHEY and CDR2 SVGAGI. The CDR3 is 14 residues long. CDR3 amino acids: CARRKGGGNQPQHF. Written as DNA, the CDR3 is TGTGCCCGCAGGAAAGGCGGGGGCAATCAGCCCCAGCATTTT.

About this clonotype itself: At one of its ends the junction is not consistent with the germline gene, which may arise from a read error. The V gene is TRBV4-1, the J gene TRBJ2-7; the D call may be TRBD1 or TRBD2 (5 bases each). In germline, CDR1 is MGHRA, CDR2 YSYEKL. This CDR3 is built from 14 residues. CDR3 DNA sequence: TGCGCCAGCAGCCAAGTGCACGGGGCCTACGCGCAGTACTTC. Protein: CASSQVHGAYAQYF.

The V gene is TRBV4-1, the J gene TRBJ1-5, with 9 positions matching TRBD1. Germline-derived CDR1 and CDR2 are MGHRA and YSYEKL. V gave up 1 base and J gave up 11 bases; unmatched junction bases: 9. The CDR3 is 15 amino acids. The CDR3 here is CASSQGTGAPRSQHF. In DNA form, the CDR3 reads TGCGCCAGCAGCCAAGGGACAGGGGCTCCCCGGTCCCAGCATTTT.

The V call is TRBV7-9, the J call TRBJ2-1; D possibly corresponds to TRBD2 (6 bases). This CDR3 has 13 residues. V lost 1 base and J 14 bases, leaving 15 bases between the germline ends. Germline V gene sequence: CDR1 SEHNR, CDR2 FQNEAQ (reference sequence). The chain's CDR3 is CASSLDFRGSEFF. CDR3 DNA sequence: TGTGCCAGCAGCTTAGATTTCCGGGGGTCTGAGTTCTTC.

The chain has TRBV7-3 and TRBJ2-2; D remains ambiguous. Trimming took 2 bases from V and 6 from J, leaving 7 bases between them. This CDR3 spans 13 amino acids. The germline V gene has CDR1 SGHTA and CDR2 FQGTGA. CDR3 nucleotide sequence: TGTGCCAGCAGCTTACTATCGGCCGGGGAGCTGTTTTTT. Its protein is CASSLLSAGELFF.

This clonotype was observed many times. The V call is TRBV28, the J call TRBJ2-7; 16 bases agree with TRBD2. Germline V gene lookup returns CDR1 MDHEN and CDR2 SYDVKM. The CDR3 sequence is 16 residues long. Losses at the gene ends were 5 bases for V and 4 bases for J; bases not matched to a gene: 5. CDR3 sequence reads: CASSQGLAGGPYEQYF. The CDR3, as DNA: TGTGCCAGCAGTCAGGGACTAGCGGGAGGGCCTTACGAGCAGTACTTC.

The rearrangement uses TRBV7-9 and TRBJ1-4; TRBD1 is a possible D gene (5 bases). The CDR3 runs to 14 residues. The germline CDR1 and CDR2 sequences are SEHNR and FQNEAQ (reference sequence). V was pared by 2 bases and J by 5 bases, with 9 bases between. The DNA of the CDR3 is TGTGCCAGCAGCTTACCGAGACAGAATGAAAAACTGTTTTTT. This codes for CASSLPRQNEKLFF. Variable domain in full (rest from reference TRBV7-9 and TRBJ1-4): DTGVSQNPRHKITKRGQNVTFRCDPISEHNRLYWYRQTLGQGPEFLTYFQNEAQLEKSRLLSDRFSAERPKGSFSTLEIQRTEQGDSAMYLCASSLPRQNEKLFFGSGTQLSVL.